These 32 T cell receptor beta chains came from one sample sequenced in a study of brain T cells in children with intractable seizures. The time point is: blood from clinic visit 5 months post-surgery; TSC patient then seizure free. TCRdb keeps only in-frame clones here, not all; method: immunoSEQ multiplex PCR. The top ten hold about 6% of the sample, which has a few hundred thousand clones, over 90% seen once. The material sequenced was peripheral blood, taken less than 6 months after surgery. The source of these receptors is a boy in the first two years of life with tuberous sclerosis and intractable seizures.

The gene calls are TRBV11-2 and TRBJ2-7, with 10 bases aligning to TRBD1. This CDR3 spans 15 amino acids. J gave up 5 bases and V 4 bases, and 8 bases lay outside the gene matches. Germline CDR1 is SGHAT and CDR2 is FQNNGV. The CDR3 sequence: CASSSLRGQGNEQYF. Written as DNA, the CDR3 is TGTGCCAGCAGCTCGCTAAGGGGACAGGGGAACGAGCAGTACTTC.

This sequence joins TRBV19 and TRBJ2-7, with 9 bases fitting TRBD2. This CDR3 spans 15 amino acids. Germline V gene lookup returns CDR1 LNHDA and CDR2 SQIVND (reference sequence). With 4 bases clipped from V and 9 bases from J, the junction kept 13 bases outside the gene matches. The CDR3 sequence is CASSTEGTSTFGQYF. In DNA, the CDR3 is TGTGCCAGTAGTACCGAGGGGACTAGCACCTTTGGGCAGTACTTC.

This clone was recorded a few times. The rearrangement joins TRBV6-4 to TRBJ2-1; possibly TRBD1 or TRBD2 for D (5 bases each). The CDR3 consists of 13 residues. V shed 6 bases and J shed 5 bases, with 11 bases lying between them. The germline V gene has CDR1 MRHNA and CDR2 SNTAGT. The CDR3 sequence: CASSRDENNEQFF. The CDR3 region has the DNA TGTGCCAGCAGCCGGGACGAAAACAATGAGCAGTTCTTC.

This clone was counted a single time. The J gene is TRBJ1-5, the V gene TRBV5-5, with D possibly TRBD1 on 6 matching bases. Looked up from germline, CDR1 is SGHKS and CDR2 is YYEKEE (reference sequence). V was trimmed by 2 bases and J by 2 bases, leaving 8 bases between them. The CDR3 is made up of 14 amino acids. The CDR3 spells CASSLGGGNQPQHF. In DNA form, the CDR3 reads TGTGCCAGCAGCTTAGGGGGAGGCAATCAGCCCCAGCATTTT. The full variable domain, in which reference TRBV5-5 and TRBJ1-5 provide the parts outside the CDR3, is DAGVTQSPTHLIKTRGQQVTLRCSPISGHKSVSWYQQVLGQGPQFIFQYYEKEERGRGNFPDRFSARQFPNYSSELNVNALLLGDSALYLCASSLGGGNQPQHFGDGTRLSIL.

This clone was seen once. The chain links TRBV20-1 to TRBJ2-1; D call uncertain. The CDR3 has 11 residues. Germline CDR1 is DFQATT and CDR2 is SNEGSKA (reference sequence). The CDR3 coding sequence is TGCAGAACGACCAAGAACAATGAGCAGTTCTTC. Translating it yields CRTTKNNEQFF.

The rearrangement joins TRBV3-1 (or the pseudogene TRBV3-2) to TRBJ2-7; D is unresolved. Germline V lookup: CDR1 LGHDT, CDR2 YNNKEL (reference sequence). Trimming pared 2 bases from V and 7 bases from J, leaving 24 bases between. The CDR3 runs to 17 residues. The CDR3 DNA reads TGTGCCAGCAGCCAAAGGACCCTCGGGCTCGCCTCGAGGGAGCAGTACTTC. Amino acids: CASSQRTLGLASREQYF.

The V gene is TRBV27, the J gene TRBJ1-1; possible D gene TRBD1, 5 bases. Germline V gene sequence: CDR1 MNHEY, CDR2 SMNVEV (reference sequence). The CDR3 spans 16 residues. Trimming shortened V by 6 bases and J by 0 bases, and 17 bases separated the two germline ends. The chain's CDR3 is CASSPRWGSMNTEAFF. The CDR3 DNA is TGTGCCAGCAGCCCCCGGTGGGGGTCCATGAACACTGAAGCTTTCTTT.

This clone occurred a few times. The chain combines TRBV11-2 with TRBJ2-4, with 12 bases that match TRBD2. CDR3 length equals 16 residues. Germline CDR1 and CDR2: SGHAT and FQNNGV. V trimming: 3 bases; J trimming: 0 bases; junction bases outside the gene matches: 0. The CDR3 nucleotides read TGTGCCAGCAGCTTGACTAGCGGGAGAGCCAAAAACATTCAGTACTTC. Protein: CASSLTSGRAKNIQYF.

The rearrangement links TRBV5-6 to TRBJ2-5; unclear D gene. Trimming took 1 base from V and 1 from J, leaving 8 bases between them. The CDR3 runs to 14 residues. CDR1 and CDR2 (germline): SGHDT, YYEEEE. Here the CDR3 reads CASSLRHLQETQYF. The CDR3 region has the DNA TGTGCCAGCAGCTTGCGGCACCTCCAAGAGACCCAGTACTTC.

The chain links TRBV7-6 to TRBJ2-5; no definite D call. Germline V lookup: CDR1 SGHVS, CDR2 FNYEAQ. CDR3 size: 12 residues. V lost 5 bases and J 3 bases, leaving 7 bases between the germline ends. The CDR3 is CASSAREETQYF. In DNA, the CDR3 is TGTGCCAGCAGCGCACGTGAAGAGACCCAGTACTTC.

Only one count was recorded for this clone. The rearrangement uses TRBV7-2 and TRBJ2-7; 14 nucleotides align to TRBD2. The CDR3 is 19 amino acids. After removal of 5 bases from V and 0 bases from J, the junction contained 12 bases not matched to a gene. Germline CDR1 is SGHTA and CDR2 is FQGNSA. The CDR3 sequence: CASSGPRTSGGSISYEQYF. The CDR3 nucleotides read TGTGCCAGCAGCGGCCCCAGGACTAGCGGGGGGTCCATCTCCTACGAGCAGTACTTC.

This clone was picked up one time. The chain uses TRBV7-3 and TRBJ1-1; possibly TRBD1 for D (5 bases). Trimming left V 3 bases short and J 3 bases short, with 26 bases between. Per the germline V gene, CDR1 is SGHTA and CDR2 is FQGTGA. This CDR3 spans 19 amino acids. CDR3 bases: TGTGCCAGCAGCTTGGGTGGCAGGGCGGGTCGAGGGATGGACACTGAAGCTTTCTTT. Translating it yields CASSLGGRAGRGMDTEAFF.

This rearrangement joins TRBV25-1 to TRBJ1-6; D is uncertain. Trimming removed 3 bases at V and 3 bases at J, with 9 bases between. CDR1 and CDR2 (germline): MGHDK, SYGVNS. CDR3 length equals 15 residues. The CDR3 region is CASSDPEIYNSPLHF. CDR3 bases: TGTGCCAGCAGTGACCCAGAAATCTATAATTCACCCCTCCACTTT.

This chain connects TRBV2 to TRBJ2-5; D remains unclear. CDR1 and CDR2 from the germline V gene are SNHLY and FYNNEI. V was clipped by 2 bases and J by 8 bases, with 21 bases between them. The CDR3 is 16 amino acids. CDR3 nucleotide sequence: TGTGCCAGCAGTGAAATAGAAGGGCGGCCCAAGAGAACCCAGTACTTC. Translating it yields CASSEIEGRPKRTQYF.

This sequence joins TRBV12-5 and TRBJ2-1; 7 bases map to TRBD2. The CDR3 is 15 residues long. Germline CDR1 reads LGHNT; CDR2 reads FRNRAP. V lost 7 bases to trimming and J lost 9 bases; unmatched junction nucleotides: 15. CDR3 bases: TGTGCTAGTGCGGTTGGGGGGGAATTATTAGGTGAGCAGTTCTTC. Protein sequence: CASAVGGELLGEQFF.

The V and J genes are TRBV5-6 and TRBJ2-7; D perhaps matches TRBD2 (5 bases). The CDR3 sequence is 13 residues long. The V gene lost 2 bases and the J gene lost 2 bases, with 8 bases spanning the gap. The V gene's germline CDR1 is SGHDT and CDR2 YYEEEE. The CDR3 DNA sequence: TGTGCCAGCAGCTTTGGACTTACCTACGAGCAGTACTTC. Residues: CASSFGLTYEQYF.

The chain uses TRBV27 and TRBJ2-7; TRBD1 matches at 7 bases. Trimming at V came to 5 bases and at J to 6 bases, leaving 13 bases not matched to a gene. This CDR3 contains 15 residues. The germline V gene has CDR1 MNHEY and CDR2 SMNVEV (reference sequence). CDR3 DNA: TGTGCCAGCAGTGCTTACCGGGACAGCCCCGTCGAGCAGTACTTC. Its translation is CASSAYRDSPVEQYF.

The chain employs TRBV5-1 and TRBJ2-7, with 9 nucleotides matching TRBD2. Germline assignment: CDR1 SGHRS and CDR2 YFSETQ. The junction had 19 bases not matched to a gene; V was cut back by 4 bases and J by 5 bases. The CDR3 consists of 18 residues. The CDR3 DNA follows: TGCGCCAGCAGCCCGACAGAGATATATAGCGGGAGTCTCAACGAGCAGTACTTC. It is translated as CASSPTEIYSGSLNEQYF.

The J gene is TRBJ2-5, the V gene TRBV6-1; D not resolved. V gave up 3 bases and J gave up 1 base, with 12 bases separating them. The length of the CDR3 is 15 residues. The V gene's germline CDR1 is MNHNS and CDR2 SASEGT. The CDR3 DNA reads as TGTGCCAGCAGTGACAATTGGGCCGCCCAAGAGACCCAGTACTTC. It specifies CASSDNWAAQETQYF.

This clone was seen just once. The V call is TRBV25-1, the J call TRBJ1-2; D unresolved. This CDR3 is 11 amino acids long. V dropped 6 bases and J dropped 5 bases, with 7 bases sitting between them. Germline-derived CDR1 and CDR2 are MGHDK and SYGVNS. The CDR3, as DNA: TGTGCCAGCAGCACTGCTTATGGCTACACCTTC. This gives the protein CASSTAYGYTF.

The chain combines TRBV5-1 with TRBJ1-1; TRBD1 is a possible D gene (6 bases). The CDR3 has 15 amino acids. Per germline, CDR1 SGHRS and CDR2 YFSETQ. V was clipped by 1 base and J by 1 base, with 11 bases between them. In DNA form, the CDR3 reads TGCGCCAGCAGCTTGCTGGACAGCAAGAACACTGAAGCTTTCTTT. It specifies CASSLLDSKNTEAFF.

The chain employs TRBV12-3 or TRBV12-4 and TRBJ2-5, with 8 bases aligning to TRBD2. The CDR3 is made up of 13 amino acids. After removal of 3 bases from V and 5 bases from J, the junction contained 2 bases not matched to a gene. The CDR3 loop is CASSFPGGETQYF. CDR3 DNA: TGTGCCAGCAGTTTCCCGGGGGGGGAGACCCAGTACTTC.

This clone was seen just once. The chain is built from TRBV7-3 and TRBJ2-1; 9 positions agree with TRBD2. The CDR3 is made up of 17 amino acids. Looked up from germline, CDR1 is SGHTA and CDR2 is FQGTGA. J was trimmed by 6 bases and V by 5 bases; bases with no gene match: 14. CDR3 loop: CASSPNGVGGRANEQFF. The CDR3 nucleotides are TGTGCCAGCAGCCCCAACGGCGTTGGCGGGAGGGCCAATGAGCAGTTCTTC.

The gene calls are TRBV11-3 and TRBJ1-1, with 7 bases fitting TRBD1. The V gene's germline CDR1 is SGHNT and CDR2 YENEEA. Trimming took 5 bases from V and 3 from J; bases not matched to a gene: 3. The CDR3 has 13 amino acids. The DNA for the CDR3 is TGTGCCAGCAGCCTCCAGGGGGACACTGAAGCTTTCTTT. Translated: CASSLQGDTEAFF.

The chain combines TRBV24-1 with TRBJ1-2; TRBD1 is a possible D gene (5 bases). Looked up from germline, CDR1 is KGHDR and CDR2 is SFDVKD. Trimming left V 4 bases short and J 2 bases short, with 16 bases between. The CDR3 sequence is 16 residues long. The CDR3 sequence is CATSDQGGGRNYGYTF. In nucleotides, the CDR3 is TGTGCCACCAGTGACCAGGGTGGTGGGCGGAACTATGGCTACACCTTC.

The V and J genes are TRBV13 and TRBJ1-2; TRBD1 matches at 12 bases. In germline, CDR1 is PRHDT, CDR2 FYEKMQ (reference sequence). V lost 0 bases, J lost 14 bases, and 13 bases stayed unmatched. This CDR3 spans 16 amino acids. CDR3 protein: CASSLGFSRDRGRATF. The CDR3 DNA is TGTGCCAGCAGCTTAGGGTTTAGCCGGGACAGGGGGCGAGCTACCTTC.

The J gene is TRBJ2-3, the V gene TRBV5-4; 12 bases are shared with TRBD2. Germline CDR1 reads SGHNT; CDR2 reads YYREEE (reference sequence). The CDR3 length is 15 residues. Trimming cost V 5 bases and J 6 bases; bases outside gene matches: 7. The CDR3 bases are TGTGCCAGCAGACTAGCGGGAGGTAATCGGGATACGCAGTATTTT. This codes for CASRLAGGNRDTQYF.

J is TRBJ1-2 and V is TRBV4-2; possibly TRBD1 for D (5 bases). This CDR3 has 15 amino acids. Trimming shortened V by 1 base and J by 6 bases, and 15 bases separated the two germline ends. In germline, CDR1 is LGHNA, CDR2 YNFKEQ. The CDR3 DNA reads TGTGCCAGCAGCCAAGCCAGGGAAGAAAGGCATGGCTACACCTTC. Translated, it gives CASSQAREERHGYTF.

The CDR3: CASSPRASRLTDTQYF. The CDR3 DNA sequence: TGTGCCAGTAGTCCCCGGGCTAGCAGACTCACAGATACGCAGTATTTT. This chain uses TRBV19 with TRBJ2-3; the D gene is possibly TRBD2 (5 bases). Germline loops: CDR1 LNHDA, CDR2 SQIVND (reference sequence). The CDR3 totals 16 residues. V dropped 5 bases and J dropped 2 bases, with 17 bases sitting between them.

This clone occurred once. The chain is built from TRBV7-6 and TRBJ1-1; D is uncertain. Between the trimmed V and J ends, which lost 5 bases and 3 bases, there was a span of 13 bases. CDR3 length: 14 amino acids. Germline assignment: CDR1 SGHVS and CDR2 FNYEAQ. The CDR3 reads CASSPGPLDTEAFF. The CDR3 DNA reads TGTGCCAGCAGCCCGGGCCCCTTGGACACTGAAGCTTTCTTT. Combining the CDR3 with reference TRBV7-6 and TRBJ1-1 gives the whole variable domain GAGVSQSPRYKVTKRGQDVALRCDPISGHVSLYWYRQALGQGPEFLTYFNYEAQQDKSGLPNDRFSAERPEGSISTLTIQRTEQRDSAMYRCASSPGPLDTEAFFGQGTRLTVV.

The CDR3 loop is CASSYNRETQYF. The CDR3 DNA reads TGTGCCAGCAGCTACAATCGAGAGACCCAGTACTTC. The genes are TRBV7-8 and TRBJ2-5; D gene unclear. This CDR3 region has 12 residues. Trimming removed 4 bases at V and 4 bases at J, with 7 bases between. Germline loops: CDR1 SGHVS, CDR2 FQNEAQ.

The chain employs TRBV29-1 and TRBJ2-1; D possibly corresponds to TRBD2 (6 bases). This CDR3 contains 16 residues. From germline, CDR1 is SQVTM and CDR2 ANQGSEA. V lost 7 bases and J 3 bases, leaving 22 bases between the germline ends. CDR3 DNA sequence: TGCAGCGCCGAAGGATATGGGACTGGAGACTACAATGAGCAGTTCTTC. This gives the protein CSAEGYGTGDYNEQFF.